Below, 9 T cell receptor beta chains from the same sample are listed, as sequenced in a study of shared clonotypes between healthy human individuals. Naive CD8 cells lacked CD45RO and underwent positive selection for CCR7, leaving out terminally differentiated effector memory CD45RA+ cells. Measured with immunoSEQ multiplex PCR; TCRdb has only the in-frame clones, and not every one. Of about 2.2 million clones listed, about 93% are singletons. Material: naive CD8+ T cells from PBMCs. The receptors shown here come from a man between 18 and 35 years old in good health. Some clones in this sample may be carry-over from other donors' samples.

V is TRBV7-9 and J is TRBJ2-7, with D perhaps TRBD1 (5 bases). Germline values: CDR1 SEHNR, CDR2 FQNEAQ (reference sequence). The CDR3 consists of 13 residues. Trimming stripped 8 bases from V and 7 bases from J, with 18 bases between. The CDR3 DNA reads TGTGCCAGCTCACCGACTTGGAACAGGGAGCAGTACTTC. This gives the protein CASSPTWNREQYF.

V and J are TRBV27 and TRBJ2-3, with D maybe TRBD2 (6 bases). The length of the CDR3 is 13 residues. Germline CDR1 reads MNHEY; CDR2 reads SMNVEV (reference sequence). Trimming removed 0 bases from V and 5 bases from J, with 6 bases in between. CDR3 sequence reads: CASSLSEGDTQYF. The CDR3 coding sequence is TGTGCCAGCAGTTTATCGGAGGGAGATACGCAGTATTTT.

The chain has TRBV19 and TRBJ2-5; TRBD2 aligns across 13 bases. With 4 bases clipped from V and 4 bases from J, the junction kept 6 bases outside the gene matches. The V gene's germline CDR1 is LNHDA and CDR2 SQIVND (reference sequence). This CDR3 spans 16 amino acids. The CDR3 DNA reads TGTGCCAGTAGTAGCAGGACTAGCGGGAGAGGAGAGACCCAGTACTTC. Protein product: CASSSRTSGRGETQYF.

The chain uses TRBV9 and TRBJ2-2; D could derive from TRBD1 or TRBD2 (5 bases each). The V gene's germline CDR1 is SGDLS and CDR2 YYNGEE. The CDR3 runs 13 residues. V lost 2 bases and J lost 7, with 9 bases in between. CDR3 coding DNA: TGTGCCAGCAGCGTGCAGAGGGGCGGGGAGCTGTTTTTT. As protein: CASSVQRGGELFF.

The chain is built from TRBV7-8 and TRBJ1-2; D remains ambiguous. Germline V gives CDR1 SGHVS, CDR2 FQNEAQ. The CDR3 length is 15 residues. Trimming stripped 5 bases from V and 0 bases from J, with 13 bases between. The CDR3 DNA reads TGTGCCAGCAGCGATTACGACGGCTCTAACTATGGCTACACCTTC. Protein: CASSDYDGSNYGYTF.

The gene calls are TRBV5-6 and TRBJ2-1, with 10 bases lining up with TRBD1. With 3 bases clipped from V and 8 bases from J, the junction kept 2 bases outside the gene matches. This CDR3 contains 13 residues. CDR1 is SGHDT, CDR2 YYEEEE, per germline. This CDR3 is CASSWDRGYEQFF. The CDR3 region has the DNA TGTGCCAGCAGCTGGGACAGGGGCTATGAGCAGTTCTTC.

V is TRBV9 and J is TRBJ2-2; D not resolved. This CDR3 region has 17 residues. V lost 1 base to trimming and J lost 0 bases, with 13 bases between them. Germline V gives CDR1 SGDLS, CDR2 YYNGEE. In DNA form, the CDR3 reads TGTGCCAGCAGCGTACCCCAGTGGGGATCGAACACCGGGGAGCTGTTTTTT. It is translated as CASSVPQWGSNTGELFF.

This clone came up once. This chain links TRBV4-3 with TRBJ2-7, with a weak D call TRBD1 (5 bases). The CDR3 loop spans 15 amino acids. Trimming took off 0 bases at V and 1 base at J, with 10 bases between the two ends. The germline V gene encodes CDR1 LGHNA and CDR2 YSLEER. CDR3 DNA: TGCGCCAGCAGCCAAGACAGGGCAGAATCCTACGAGCAGTACTTC. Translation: CASSQDRAESYEQYF.

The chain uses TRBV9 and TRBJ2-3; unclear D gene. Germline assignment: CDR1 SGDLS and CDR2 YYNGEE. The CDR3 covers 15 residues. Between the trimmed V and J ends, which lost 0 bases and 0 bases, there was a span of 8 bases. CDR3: CASSVASASTDTQYF. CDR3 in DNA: TGTGCCAGCAGCGTAGCTAGTGCTAGCACAGATACGCAGTATTTT. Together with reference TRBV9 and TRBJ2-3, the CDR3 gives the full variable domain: DSGVTQTPKHLITATGQRVTLRCSPRSGDLSVYWYQQSLDQGLQFLIQYYNGEERAKGNILERFSAQQFPDLHSELNLSSLELGDSALYFCASSVASASTDTQYFGPGTRLTVL.